A single sample is the source of the 4 T cell receptor beta chains below, sequenced in a study of T cells in Graves' hyperthyroidism and ophthalmopathy. TCR beta CDR3 region amplification was performed from RNA transcripts. Initially, a first-round RT-PCR of the TCR CDR3 employed the HTBI primer set. TCRdb passed the multiplex PCR reads through MiXCR, listing each CDR3 protein once. The sample records roughly 130,000 distinct CDR3 sequences, roughly a fifth being singletons. Input material: blood. Receptors originate from a woman in her 50s with Graves' hyperthyroidism that later progressed to Graves' ophthalmopathy.

This clonotype has ten or more counts. The chain recombines TRBV5-5 with TRBJ2-3, with 14 bases matching TRBD2. CDR1 is SGHKS, CDR2 YYEKEE, per germline (reference sequence). There are 17 residues in the CDR3. Trimming removed 2 bases from V and 5 bases from J; junction bases left unmatched: 7. The CDR3 nucleotides are TGTGCCAGCAGCTTACCGGGGACTAGCGGGAGAAGAGATACGCAGTATTTT. It codes for CASSLPGTSGRRDTQYF.

This clonotype came up many times. V usage is TRBV3-1 and J usage is TRBJ1-2; D ambiguous. This CDR3 comprises 12 residues. Germline V gene data show CDR1 as LGHDT and CDR2 as YNNKEL (reference sequence). V lost 0 bases, J lost 4 bases, and 3 bases lay in between. The chain's CDR3 is CASSQDVYGYTF. CDR3 DNA: TGTGCCAGCAGCCAAGATGTCTATGGCTACACCTTC.

In this sample, this clonotype turned up many times. The CDR3 reads CASRSLDQNEQFF. Written as DNA, the CDR3 is TGTGCCAGCAGATCCCTCGACCAGAATGAGCAGTTCTTC. The V call is TRBV2, the J call TRBJ2-1, with D unresolved. CDR1 SNHLY and CDR2 FYNNEI come from the germline V gene. V shed 6 bases and J shed 7 bases, with 13 bases lying between them. The CDR3 spans 13 residues.

There are many counts of this clonotype. The chain links TRBV20-1 to TRBJ2-3; 11 bases fit TRBD2. CDR1 and CDR2 (germline): DFQATT, SNEGSKA (reference sequence). After removal of 5 bases from V and 6 bases from J, the junction contained 4 bases not matched to a gene. CDR3 length: 13 residues. CDR3: CSAAVAGGDTQYF. The DNA for the CDR3 is TGCAGTGCTGCGGTAGCGGGAGGGGATACGCAGTATTTT.